Here is one T cell receptor (beta chain) with its context. The germline V gene encodes CDR1 SGHVS and CDR2 FNYEAQ. Trimming cost V 4 bases and J 5 bases, with 11 bases left between them. The CDR3 is made up of 13 amino acids. Sequencing was performed with immunoSEQ multiplex PCR; in TCRdb, only in-frame clones are kept and a portion is missing. Of about 100,000 clones listed, over 80% are singletons. During the collection period, no donor immune events like infections were recorded. The sample belongs to a study of identifying expanded T cells in peripheral blood. This rearrangement joins TRBV7-6 to TRBJ1-1, with D possibly being TRBD1 (6 bases). The origin of this receptor is a person between 18 and 75 years old in good health. Sample: blood. This CDR3 reads CASSSGAGTEAFF. DNA of the CDR3: TGTGCCAGCAGCTCAGGGGCGGGGACTGAAGCTTTCTTT.